The 30 T cell receptor beta chains below all came from one sample that was sequenced in a study of T-cell reconstitution after alpha-beta-depleted transplantation in children. Unique molecular identifiers featured in how the TCRbeta library was prepared. TCRdb re-analysed the PCR reads in MiXCR, keeping a single row per CDR3 protein. The sample records about 900,000 distinct CDR3 sequences, roughly 31% being singletons. The source was PBMCs, mostly from graft donor cells, collected 360 days after TCRalphabeta/CD19-depleted stem cell transplant. The receptors come from a boy in the first two years of life who had a stem cell transplant for SCID, so the T cells may come from the graft donor.

This chain uses TRBV10-3 with TRBJ1-3; D might be TRBD1 (6 bases). V lost 2 bases and J 7 bases, leaving 30 bases between the germline ends. The CDR3 spans 20 residues. In germline, CDR1 is ENHRY, CDR2 SYGVKD. CDR3 sequence: CAISEPRGGSSTGPPNTIYF. In DNA form, the CDR3 reads TGTGCCATCAGTGAGCCCCGAGGGGGAAGCTCTACTGGGCCACCCAACACCATATATTTT.

The chain uses TRBV20-1 and TRBJ2-3; D unclear. The CDR3 runs to 15 residues. Germline V CDR1 and CDR2: DFQATT, SNEGSKA (reference sequence). V lost 5 bases to trimming and J lost 6 bases, with 21 bases between them. The CDR3 DNA reads as TGCAGTGCTGGTGCACGGCTAGACCCATGGGATACGCAGTATTTT. Protein product: CSAGARLDPWDTQYF.

This clonotype was found a few times. The chain recombines TRBV7-8 with TRBJ2-5; D tentatively reads TRBD1 or TRBD2 (5 bases each). The CDR3 is 18 residues long. Germline CDR1 is SGHVS and CDR2 is FQNEAQ. The V end lost 1 base, the J end lost 6 bases, and 24 bases lay between the germline ends. The CDR3 sequence: CASSLGLRMWAGRKTQYF. Here the CDR3 DNA reads TGTGCCAGCAGCTTAGGTCTGAGGATGTGGGCAGGGAGAAAGACCCAGTACTTC.

The chain couples TRBV3-1 to TRBJ2-5; the D gene is possibly TRBD2 (6 bases). CDR1 and CDR2 from the germline V gene are LGHDT and YNNKEL (reference sequence). There are 18 residues in the CDR3. V was shortened by 1 base and J by 3 bases, with 21 bases between the two germline ends. The CDR3 DNA follows: TGTGCCAGCAGCCAAGTTGACGTGGGACTTATTAGCGAAGAGACCCAGTACTTC. It codes for CASSQVDVGLISEETQYF.

The gene calls are TRBV12-3 or TRBV12-4 and TRBJ2-7; 7 nucleotides match TRBD1. This CDR3 is 16 amino acids long. V shed 3 bases and J 0 bases; nucleotides not matched to a gene: 8. CDR3 sequence: CASSFGTGVDSYEQYF. In DNA, the CDR3 is TGTGCCAGCAGTTTCGGTACAGGGGTAGACTCCTACGAGCAGTACTTC.

This clonotype came up a few times. The rearrangement links TRBV12-3 or TRBV12-4 to TRBJ2-2; D is tentatively TRBD1 or TRBD2 (5 bases each). The CDR3 runs 12 residues. V gave up 7 bases and J gave up 8 bases, with 11 bases separating them. The CDR3 sequence is CASTMRGGELFF. CDR3 nucleotide sequence: TGTGCCAGCACCATGAGGGGAGGGGAGCTGTTTTTT.

The chain links TRBV5-1 to TRBJ1-1, with D possibly TRBD1 on 6 matching bases. Trimming pared 3 bases from V and 10 bases from J, leaving 16 bases between. Germline V gives CDR1 SGHRS, CDR2 YFSETQ. This CDR3 is 13 amino acids long. The CDR3 loop reads CASSSGDKRRAFF. Written as DNA, the CDR3 is TGCGCCAGCAGCTCCGGGGACAAACGGCGAGCTTTCTTT.

The genes are TRBV9 and TRBJ2-1; TRBD1 matches at 8 bases. After removal of 0 bases from V and 6 bases from J, the junction contained 8 bases not matched to a gene. Germline V gene sequence: CDR1 SGDLS, CDR2 YYNGEE. The CDR3 sequence is 16 residues long. The CDR3 DNA reads TGTGCCAGCAGCGTAGCGCCCGGACAGGGCACCAATGAGCAGTTCTTC. Its protein is CASSVAPGQGTNEQFF.

The chain is built from TRBV6-2 or TRBV6-3 and TRBJ2-1; D is uncertain. V was pared by 7 bases and J by 10 bases, with 17 bases between. The CDR3 totals 13 residues. The germline V gene has CDR1 MNHEY and CDR2 SVGEGT. The CDR3 DNA reads TGTGCCAGCACCCGAGTCGGGTCGTGGGAGCAGTTCTTC. Its translation: CASTRVGSWEQFF.

This clonotype was seen only a few times. The chain carries TRBV15 and TRBJ2-4, with TRBD2 matching 8 bases. Germline lookup yields CDR1 LNHNV and CDR2 YYDKDF (reference sequence). V trimming: 0 bases; J trimming: 1 base; junction bases outside the gene matches: 11. The CDR3 extends over 19 amino acids. CDR3 region: CATSRDLRGAPLAKNIQYF. The DNA of the CDR3 is TGTGCCACCAGCAGAGATTTGCGGGGGGCCCCATTGGCCAAAAACATTCAGTACTTC.

This clonotype showed up just a few times. This CDR3 is CSAVTSPKDGLFF. CDR3 DNA: TGCAGTGCGGTAACCTCCCCTAAAGATGGGCTGTTTTTT. The V call is TRBV20-1, the J call TRBJ2-2; the D is unclear. V dropped 6 bases and J dropped 13 bases, with 21 bases sitting between them. Germline V gives CDR1 DFQATT, CDR2 SNEGSKA (reference sequence). CDR3 length: 13 residues.

This clonotype was observed a handful of times. This sequence joins TRBV6-5 and TRBJ1-2, with D possibly being TRBD1 (6 bases). Trimming removed 2 bases from V and 7 bases from J, with 11 bases in between. The V gene's germline CDR1 is MNHEY and CDR2 SVGAGI. This CDR3 region has 13 residues. The DNA of the CDR3 is TGTGCCAGCAGTTACGACAGGATTAGTGGCTACACCTTC. As protein: CASSYDRISGYTF.

The DNA of the CDR3 is TGTGCCAGCGGCCCAGGGTACTACTACGAGCAGTACTTC. Its translation is CASGPGYYYEQYF. The V gene is TRBV27, the J gene TRBJ2-7; D may be TRBD1 (5 bases). The CDR3 totals 13 residues. Germline lookup yields CDR1 MNHEY and CDR2 SMNVEV (reference sequence). Between the trimmed V and J ends, which lost 8 bases and 3 bases, there was a span of 14 bases.

This clonotype was counted only a few times. V is TRBV7-9 and J is TRBJ2-7; the D is unclear. This CDR3 comprises 11 residues. Germline CDR1 is SEHNR and CDR2 is FQNEAQ (reference sequence). V gave up 7 bases and J gave up 3 bases, with 7 bases separating them. DNA for the CDR3: TGTGCCAGCACCTCGATCTACGAGCAGTACTTC. Residues: CASTSIYEQYF. The full variable domain, in which reference TRBV7-9 and TRBJ2-7 provide the parts outside the CDR3, is DTGVSQNPRHKITKRGQNVTFRCDPISEHNRLYWYRQTLGQGPEFLTYFQNEAQLEKSRLLSDRFSAERPKGSFSTLEIQRTEQGDSAMYLCASTSIYEQYFGPGTRLTVT.

The V gene is TRBV5-4, the J gene TRBJ1-6; tentatively, D is TRBD1 (6 bases). Germline CDR1 and CDR2: SGHNT and YYREEE (reference sequence). V gave up 0 bases and J gave up 10 bases, with 14 bases separating them. This CDR3 spans 15 amino acids. CDR3 sequence: CASSLDGGLGSPLHF. CDR3 bases: TGTGCCAGCAGCTTGGATGGGGGGCTCGGGTCACCCCTCCACTTT.

The chain links TRBV20-1 to TRBJ2-7; maybe TRBD1 (6 bases). This CDR3 region has 12 residues. V was cut by 3 bases and J by 5 bases, with 11 bases left in between. Germline CDR1 DFQATT, CDR2 SNEGSKA (reference sequence). CDR3 loop: CSASDRFDEQYF. DNA of the CDR3: TGCAGTGCTAGCGACAGGTTCGACGAGCAGTACTTC.

This clonotype was seen a handful of times. The rearrangement joins TRBV10-3 to TRBJ2-7; 8 nucleotides line up with TRBD1. J gave up 3 bases and V 10 bases, and 5 bases lay outside the gene matches. Germline CDR1 reads ENHRY; CDR2 reads SYGVKD. CDR3 length: 12 residues. The CDR3 loop is CATGQGYYEQYF. The CDR3 nucleotides are TGTGCCACCGGACAGGGTTACTACGAGCAGTACTTC.

The chain recombines TRBV24-1 with TRBJ2-5, with TRBD2 as a possible D gene (6 bases). Trimming took 3 bases from V and 4 from J, leaving 17 bases between them. CDR1 and CDR2 from the germline V gene are KGHDR and SFDVKD. The CDR3 consists of 16 residues. The CDR3 protein is CATSDQRRTEGETQYF. The CDR3 nucleotides read TGTGCCACCAGTGATCAACGCCGGACGGAGGGAGAGACCCAGTACTTC.

About this clonotype itself: A junction boundary mismatches the germline segment, possibly from a read error. The chain joins TRBV4-1 to TRBJ2-1, with 11 bases matching TRBD2. The V gene's germline CDR1 is MGHRA and CDR2 YSYEKL. The CDR3 is 16 residues long. CDR3: CVSSHAGTSGYNEQFF. CDR3 DNA sequence: TGCGTCAGCAGCCATGCCGGGACTAGCGGATACAATGAGCAGTTCTTC.

The chain joins TRBV28 to TRBJ2-1; 14 bases are shared with TRBD2. The V and J ends lost 5 bases and 9 bases, in that order; junction bases with no gene match: 6. The CDR3 has 15 residues. CDR1 is MDHEN and CDR2 is SYDVKM in the germline V gene. As DNA, the CDR3 is TGTGCCAGCAGTCCCGGGACTAGCGGGGGCCGTGAGCAGTTCTTC. The encoded protein is CASSPGTSGGREQFF.

The rearrangement joins TRBV6-2 or TRBV6-3 to TRBJ2-1, with TRBD2 identical over 10 bases. Looked up from germline, CDR1 is MNHEY and CDR2 is SVGEGT. The CDR3 extends over 16 amino acids. The J segment lost 7 bases and the V segment lost 2 bases, leaving 8 bases of the junction unmatched. Written as DNA, the CDR3 is TGTGCCAGCAGTTACGCCAGCGGGGGGGCCCAGAATGAGCAGTTCTTC. It yields the protein CASSYASGGAQNEQFF.

The table lists this clonotype with a few counts. The J gene is TRBJ2-1, the V gene TRBV7-3; D is ambiguous. With 5 bases removed from V and 4 bases from J, the gap between germline ends came to 9 bases. The V gene's germline CDR1 is SGHTA and CDR2 FQGTGA. This CDR3 is built from 13 residues. The CDR3 DNA follows: TGTGCCAGCAGCCCCGCCGTTTACAATGAGCAGTTCTTC. Protein sequence: CASSPAVYNEQFF.

The genes are TRBV27 and TRBJ1-2; D remains ambiguous. V was cut by 5 bases and J by 1 base, with 11 bases left in between. The CDR3 covers 14 residues. Germline values: CDR1 MNHEY, CDR2 SMNVEV (reference sequence). Here the CDR3 reads CASSPDPFNYGYTF. The CDR3 DNA follows: TGTGCCAGCAGTCCCGACCCTTTTAACTATGGCTACACCTTC.

This clonotype was seen more than once but under ten times. V gene TRBV28 combines with J gene TRBJ2-3; D possibly uses TRBD1 or TRBD2 (5 bases each). This CDR3 has 12 amino acids. V was trimmed by 8 bases and J by 0 bases, leaving 6 bases between them. Germline V gene lookup returns CDR1 MDHEN and CDR2 SYDVKM. The CDR3 DNA reads as TGTGCCAGCGGGGACAGCACAGATACGCAGTATTTT. Translated, it gives CASGDSTDTQYF.

In this sample, this clonotype turned up a few times. The chain carries TRBV11-2 and TRBJ1-1; weak D call: TRBD1 (5 bases). With 1 base removed from V and 0 bases from J, the gap between germline ends came to 12 bases. CDR3 length equals 16 residues. CDR1 and CDR2 (germline): SGHAT, FQNNGV. CDR3 in amino acids: CASSLGVGEMNTEAFF. CDR3 nucleotide sequence: TGTGCCAGCAGCTTAGGGGTGGGGGAGATGAACACTGAAGCTTTCTTT.

This clonotype has a count of ten or more. The chain employs TRBV5-6 and TRBJ2-7; TRBD1 might be the D (6 bases). Trimming took 4 bases from V and 3 from J, leaving 11 bases between them. CDR1 SGHDT and CDR2 YYEEEE come from the germline V gene. There are 13 residues in the CDR3. The CDR3, as DNA: TGTGCCAGCAGCCCAGGACAGTTCTACGAGCAGTACTTC. Translation: CASSPGQFYEQYF.

This clonotype was counted a few times. J is TRBJ2-3 and V is TRBV2; 8 bases agree with TRBD1. The CDR3 loop spans 15 amino acids. Germline V CDR1 and CDR2: SNHLY, FYNNEI. Trimming cost V 7 bases and J 3 bases; bases outside gene matches: 9. The CDR3 region is CASNRQGLGTDTQYF. The CDR3 DNA reads TGTGCCAGCAACCGACAGGGGCTGGGGACAGATACGCAGTATTTT.

V usage is TRBV28 and J usage is TRBJ2-7; TRBD1 matches at 10 bases. The germline gives CDR1 MDHEN, CDR2 SYDVKM. Trimming took 4 bases from V and 4 from J; bases not matched to a gene: 25. The CDR3 has 21 residues. CDR3 nucleotides: TGTGCCAGCAGTTCAATCGAGCCCCCGGGACAGGGGTCCTTTCTTACGTACGAGCAGTACTTC. This codes for CASSSIEPPGQGSFLTYEQYF.

V and J are TRBV20-1 and TRBJ2-5; TRBD1 aligns across 8 bases. This CDR3 contains 18 residues. The V segment lost 1 base and the J segment 2 bases; nucleotides outside the gene matches: 15. CDR1 DFQATT and CDR2 SNEGSKA come from the germline V gene (reference sequence). CDR3: CSARARTKSNRGQETQYF. CDR3 in DNA: TGCAGTGCTAGAGCAAGAACGAAATCAAACAGGGGGCAAGAGACCCAGTACTTC.

This chain joins TRBV11-2 and TRBJ2-3; D possibly corresponds to TRBD2 (7 bases). The CDR3 has 16 amino acids. Trimming pared 0 bases from V and 2 bases from J, leaving 12 bases between. Germline V CDR1 and CDR2: SGHAT, FQNNGV. The DNA for the CDR3 is TGTGCCAGCAGCTTAGATTCGGGGGGACACACAGATACGCAGTATTTT. Residues: CASSLDSGGHTDTQYF.